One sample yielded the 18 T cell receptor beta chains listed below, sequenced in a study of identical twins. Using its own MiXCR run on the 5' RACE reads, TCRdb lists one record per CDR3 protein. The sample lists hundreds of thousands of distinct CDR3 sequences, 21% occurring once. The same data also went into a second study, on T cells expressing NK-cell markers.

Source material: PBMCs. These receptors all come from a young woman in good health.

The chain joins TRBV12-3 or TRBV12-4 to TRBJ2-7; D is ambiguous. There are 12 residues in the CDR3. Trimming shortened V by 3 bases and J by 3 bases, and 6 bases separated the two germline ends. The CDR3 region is CASSFAVYEQYF. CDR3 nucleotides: TGTGCCAGCAGTTTTGCGGTCTACGAGCAGTACTTC.

The CDR3 spells CATRSGGGDTQYF. Here the CDR3 DNA reads TGTGCCACCAGATCAGGGGGAGGAGATACGCAGTATTTT. The V call is TRBV24-1, the J call TRBJ2-3; the D gene is possibly TRBD1 (7 bases). V was cut by 7 bases and J by 5 bases, with 12 bases left in between. Germline CDR1 reads KGHDR; CDR2 reads SFDVKD. The CDR3 spans 13 residues.

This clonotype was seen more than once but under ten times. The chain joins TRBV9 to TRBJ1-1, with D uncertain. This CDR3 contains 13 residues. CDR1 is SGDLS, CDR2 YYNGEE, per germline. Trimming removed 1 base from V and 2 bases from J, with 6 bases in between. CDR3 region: CASSVLGNTEAFF. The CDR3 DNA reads TGTGCCAGCAGCGTATTGGGCAACACTGAAGCTTTCTTT.

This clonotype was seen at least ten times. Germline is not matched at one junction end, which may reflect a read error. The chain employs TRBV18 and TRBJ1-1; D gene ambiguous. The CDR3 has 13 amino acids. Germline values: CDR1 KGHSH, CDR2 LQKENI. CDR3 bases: TGCGCCAGCAGCCCGGACGGGAACACTGAAGCTTTCTTT. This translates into CASSPDGNTEAFF.

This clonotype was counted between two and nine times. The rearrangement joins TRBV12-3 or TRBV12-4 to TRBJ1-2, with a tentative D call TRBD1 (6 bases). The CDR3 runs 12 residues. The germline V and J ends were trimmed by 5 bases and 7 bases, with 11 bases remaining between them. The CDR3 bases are TGTGCCAGCAGTGAATACAGGGCTGGCTACACCTTC. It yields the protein CASSEYRAGYTF.

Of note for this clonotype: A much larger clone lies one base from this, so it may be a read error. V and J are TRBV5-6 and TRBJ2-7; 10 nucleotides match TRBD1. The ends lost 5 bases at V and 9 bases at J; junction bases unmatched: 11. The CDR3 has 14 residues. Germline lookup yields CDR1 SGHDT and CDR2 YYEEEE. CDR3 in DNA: TGTGCCAGCAGTTATGGACAGGGGGTTAGCGGGCAGTACTTC. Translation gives CASSYGQGVSGQYF.

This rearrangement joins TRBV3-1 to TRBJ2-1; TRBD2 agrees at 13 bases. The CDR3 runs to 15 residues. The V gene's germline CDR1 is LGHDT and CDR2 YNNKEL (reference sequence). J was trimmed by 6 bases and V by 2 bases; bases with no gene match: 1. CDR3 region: CASSQTSGGGNEQFF. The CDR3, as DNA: TGTGCCAGCAGCCAAACTAGCGGGGGGGGCAATGAGCAGTTCTTC.

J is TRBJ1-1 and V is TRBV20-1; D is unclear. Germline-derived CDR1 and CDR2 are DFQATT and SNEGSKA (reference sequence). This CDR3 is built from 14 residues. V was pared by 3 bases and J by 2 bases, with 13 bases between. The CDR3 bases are TGCAGTGCTAGGGCTTCACTGGAAAACACTGAAGCTTTCTTT. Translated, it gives CSARASLENTEAFF.

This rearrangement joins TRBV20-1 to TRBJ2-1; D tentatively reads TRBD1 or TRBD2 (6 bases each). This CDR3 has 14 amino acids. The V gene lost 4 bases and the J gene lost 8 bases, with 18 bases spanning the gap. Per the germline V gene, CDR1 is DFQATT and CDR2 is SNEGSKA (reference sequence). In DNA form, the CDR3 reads TGCAGTGCTAACTCTTGGGGGGCACACGATGAGCAGTTCTTC. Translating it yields CSANSWGAHDEQFF.

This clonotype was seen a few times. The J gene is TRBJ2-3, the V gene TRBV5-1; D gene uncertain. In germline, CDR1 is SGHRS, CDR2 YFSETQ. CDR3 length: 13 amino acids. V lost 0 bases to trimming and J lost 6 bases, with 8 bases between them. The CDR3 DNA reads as TGCGCCAGCAGCTTGGTTCGTCCGGATACGCAGTATTTT. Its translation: CASSLVRPDTQYF.

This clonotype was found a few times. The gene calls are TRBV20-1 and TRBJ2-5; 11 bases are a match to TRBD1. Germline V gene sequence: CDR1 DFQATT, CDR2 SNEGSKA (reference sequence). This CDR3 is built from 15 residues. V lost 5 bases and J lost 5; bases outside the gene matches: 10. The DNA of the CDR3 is TGCAGTGCTCGGACGGACAGGGGGCTGTTGGAGACCCAGTACTTC. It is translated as CSARTDRGLLETQYF.

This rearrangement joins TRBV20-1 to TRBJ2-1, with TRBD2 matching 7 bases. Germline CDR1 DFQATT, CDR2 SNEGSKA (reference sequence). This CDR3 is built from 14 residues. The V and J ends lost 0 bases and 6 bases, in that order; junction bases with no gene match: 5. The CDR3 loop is CSARDRGGSNEQFF. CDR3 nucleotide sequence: TGCAGTGCTAGAGATCGGGGCGGGAGCAATGAGCAGTTCTTC.

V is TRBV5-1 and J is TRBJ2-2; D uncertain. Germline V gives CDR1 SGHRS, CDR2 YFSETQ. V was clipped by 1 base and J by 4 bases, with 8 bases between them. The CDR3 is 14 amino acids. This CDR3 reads CASSLMGITGELFF. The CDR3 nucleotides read TGCGCCAGCAGCTTGATGGGGATCACCGGGGAGCTGTTTTTT.

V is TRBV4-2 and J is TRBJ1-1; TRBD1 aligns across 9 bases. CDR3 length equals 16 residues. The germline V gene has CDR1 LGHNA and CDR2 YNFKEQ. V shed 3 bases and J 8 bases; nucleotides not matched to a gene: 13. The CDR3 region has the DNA TGTGCCAGCAGCCAGGCGGGGACAGGGCGGGGACTAGAAGCTTTCTTT. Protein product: CASSQAGTGRGLEAFF.

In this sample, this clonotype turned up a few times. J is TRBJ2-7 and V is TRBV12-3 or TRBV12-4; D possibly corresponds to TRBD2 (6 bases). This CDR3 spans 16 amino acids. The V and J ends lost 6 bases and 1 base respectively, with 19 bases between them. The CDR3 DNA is TGTGCCAGCAGCCAAAGGGTCGGGGGAGGTTCCTACGAGCAGTACTTC. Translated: CASSQRVGGGSYEQYF.

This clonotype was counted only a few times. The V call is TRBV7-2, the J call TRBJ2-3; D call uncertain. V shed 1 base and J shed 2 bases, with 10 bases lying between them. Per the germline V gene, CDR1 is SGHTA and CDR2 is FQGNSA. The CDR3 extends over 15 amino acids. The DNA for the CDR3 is TGTGCCAGCAGCTTAGTCTGGCATGCCACAGATACGCAGTATTTT. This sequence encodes CASSLVWHATDTQYF. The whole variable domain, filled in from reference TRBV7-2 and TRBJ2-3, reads GAGVSQSPSNKVTEKGKDVELRCDPISGHTALYWYRQSLGQGLEFLIYFQGNSAPDKSGLPSDRFSAERTGGSVSTLTIQRTQQEDSAVYLCASSLVWHATDTQYFGPGTRLTVL.

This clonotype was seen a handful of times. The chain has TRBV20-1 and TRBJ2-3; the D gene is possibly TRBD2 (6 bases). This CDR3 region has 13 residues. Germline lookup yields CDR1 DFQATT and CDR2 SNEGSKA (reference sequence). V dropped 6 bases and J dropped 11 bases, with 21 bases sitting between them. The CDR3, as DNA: TGCAGTGCACTGAGGTCGGTGGCGGGGAGGCAGTATTTT. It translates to CSALRSVAGRQYF.

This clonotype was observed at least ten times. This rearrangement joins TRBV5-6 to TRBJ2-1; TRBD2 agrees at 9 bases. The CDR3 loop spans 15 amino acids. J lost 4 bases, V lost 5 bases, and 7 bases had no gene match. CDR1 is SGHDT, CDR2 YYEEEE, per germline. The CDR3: CASSTAGGPYNEQFF. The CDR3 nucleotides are TGTGCCAGCAGTACAGCGGGAGGTCCATACAATGAGCAGTTCTTC.